This TCR beta chain was sequenced for a study of T cells in Graves' hyperthyroidism and ophthalmopathy. This clonotype was found many times. The target antigen is unknown. Using RNA transcripts as the source, TCR beta CDR3 regions were amplified. In the first-round RT-PCR of the TCR CDR3, the HTBI primer set was used. TCRdb reprocessed the multiplex PCR reads via MiXCR and lists one record per CDR3 protein. The profile shows around 580,000 distinct CDR3 sequences, roughly 46% of them singletons. V lost 0 bases to trimming and J lost 5 bases; unmatched junction nucleotides: 7. This CDR3 has 15 residues. Germline CDR1 and CDR2: DFQATT and SNEGSKA (reference sequence). Notes on the study in general: Researchers report that a 13 V-J model separated ophthalmopathy from stable hyperthyroidism. Blood also held most thyroid clonotypes expanded beyond 0.001.

Every diagnosis used clinical symptoms, serum thyroxine and TRAb, thyroid ultrasound and orbital computed tomography. Sequenced material: peripheral blood or thyroid tissue (not recorded which). The V and J genes are TRBV20-1 and TRBJ2-5; TRBD1 aligns across 9 bases. This receptor was identified in a woman between 18 and 30 years old with Graves' hyperthyroidism. The CDR3 nucleotides read TGCAGTGCTAGAGATCCCGGGACAGGGCGGGAGACCCAGTACTTC. Protein: CSARDPGTGRETQYF.